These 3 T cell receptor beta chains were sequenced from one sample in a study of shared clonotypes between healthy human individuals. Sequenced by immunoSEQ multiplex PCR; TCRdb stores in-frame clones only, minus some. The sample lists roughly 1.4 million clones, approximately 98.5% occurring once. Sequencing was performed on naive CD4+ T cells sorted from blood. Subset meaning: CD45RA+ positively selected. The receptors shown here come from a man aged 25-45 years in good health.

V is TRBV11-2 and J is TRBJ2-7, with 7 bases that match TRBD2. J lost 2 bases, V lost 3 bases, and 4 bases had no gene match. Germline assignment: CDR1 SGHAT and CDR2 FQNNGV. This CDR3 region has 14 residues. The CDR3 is CASSLRETTYEQYF. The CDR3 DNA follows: TGTGCCAGCAGCTTGCGGGAGACGACCTACGAGCAGTACTTC.

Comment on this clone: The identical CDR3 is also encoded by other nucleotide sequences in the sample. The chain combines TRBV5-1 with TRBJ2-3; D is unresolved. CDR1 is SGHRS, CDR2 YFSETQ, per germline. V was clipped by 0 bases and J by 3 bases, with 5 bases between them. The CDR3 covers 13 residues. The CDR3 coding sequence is TGCGCCAGCAGCTTGGGGGCAACAGATACGCAGTATTTT. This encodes CASSLGATDTQYF.

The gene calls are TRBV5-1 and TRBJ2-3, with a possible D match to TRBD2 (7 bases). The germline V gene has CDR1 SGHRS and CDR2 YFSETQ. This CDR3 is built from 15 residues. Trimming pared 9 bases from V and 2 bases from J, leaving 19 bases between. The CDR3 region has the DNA TGCGCCACTGGCCGAGGGGGGGCCTTCACAGATACGCAGTATTTT. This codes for CATGRGGAFTDTQYF.